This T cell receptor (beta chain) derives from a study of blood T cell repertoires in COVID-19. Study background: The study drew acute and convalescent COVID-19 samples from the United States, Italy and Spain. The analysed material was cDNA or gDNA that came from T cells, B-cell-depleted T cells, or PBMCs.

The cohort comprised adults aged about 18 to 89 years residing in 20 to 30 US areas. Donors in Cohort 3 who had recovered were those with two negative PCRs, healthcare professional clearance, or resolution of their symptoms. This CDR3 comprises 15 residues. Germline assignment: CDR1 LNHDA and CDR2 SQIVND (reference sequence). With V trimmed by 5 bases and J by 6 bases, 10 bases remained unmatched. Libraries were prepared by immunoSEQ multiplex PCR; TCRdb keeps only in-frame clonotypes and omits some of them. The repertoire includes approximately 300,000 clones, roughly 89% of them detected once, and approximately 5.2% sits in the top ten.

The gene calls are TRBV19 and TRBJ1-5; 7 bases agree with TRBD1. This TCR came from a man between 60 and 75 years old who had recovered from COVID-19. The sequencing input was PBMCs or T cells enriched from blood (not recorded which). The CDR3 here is CASSVYRGNGQPQHF. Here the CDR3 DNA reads TGTGCCAGTAGTGTATACAGGGGTAACGGTCAGCCCCAGCATTTT.